The clone carrying this T cell receptor (beta chain) was recorded many times. Antigen: not known. These data are taken from a study of early T cells in non-severe SARS-CoV-2 infection. Study-wide points: CD4 and private specificities were missed by VDJdb matching, which favored anti-spike CD8 responses.

Separate cDNA molecules each had unique molecular identifiers attached to them. Via MiXCR, TCRdb re-called the 5' RACE reads, giving one row per CDR3 protein. Counted here are about 44,000 distinct CDR3 sequences, less than 7% occurring once; the ten biggest clones make up around 12%. The CDR3 length is 15 residues. Germline CDR1 MDHEN, CDR2 SYDVKM. Unmatched junction bases numbered 14, after V lost 6 bases and J lost 9 bases. V and J are TRBV28 and TRBJ2-1; 7 positions match TRBD1. The source of this sequence is an adult who was a healthcare worker with PCR-confirmed SARS-CoV-2 infection or an uninfected control (not recorded which). The specimen was whole blood. The chain's CDR3 is CASREQGEQGSEQFF. CDR3 bases: TGTGCCAGCAGGGAGCAGGGGGAGCAAGGTAGTGAGCAGTTCTTC.